This TCR beta chain was sequenced during a study of blood T cell repertoires in COVID-19. Turning to the study itself: Material from acute and convalescent COVID-19 was sourced from the United States, Italy and Spain. Sample material is recorded as cDNA or gDNA derived from T cells, B-cell-depleted T cells, or PBMCs.

The V end lost 4 bases, the J end lost 0 bases, and 7 bases lay between the germline ends. The CDR3 loop spans 13 amino acids. Germline V gene data show CDR1 as SGHRS and CDR2 as YFSETQ. Per the authors' pipeline: Quantification of nucleated cells was approximated via reference gene primer amplification. Sequencing was performed with immunoSEQ multiplex PCR; in TCRdb, only in-frame clones are kept and a portion is missing. That table is the source of V, J and clone size, and D and trimming were worked out from the DNA. The profile shows around 21,000 clones, approximately 81% of them singletons. The TCR sequence derives from a man aged 40-55 years with acute or convalescent COVID-19. Sequenced: peripheral blood. This rearrangement joins TRBV5-1 to TRBJ1-1; D not resolved. The CDR3 DNA reads as TGCGCCAGCAGCGCCAGTATGAACACTGAAGCTTTCTTT. It yields the protein CASSASMNTEAFF.